Listed below are T cell receptor beta chains from one sample, sequenced in a study of molecular identifiers for immune sequencing clone quantification. Using its own MiXCR run on the PCR reads, TCRdb lists one record per CDR3 protein. The repertoire includes under 65,000 distinct CDR3 sequences, approximately 25% of them detected once, and around 1.8% sits in the top ten. Sequenced sample: naive CD8+ T cells from blood, with Jurkat cell RNA spiked in. Receptors were obtained from a human donor in good health. Some libraries in this study had Jurkat cell RNA spiked in. Both conserved end residues are trimmed from each CDR3.

v_call: TRBV7-9
cdr3_aa: ASGPPAMLGTEAF

v_call: TRBV5-4
cdr3_aa: ASSLSRETWNTEAF

v_call: TRBV7-8
cdr3_aa: ASSLNRQGPTNEKLF

v_call: TRBV5-1
cdr3_aa: ASSFTGAETYEQY

v_call: TRBV5-4
cdr3_aa: ASSLAGFTEAF

v_call: TRBV28
cdr3_aa: ASSSRTSGGYEQY

v_call: TRBV6-2/TRBV6-3
cdr3_aa: ASSYTGEAF

v_call: TRBV2
cdr3_aa: ASSEDSHSGNTIY

v_call: TRBV5-1
cdr3_aa: ASRQGSGANVLT

v_call: TRBV4-1
cdr3_aa: ASSQDRGMYNEQF

v_call: TRBV13
cdr3_aa: ASSSGTGAYEQY

v_call: TRBV27
cdr3_aa: ASSLGGAAWEPQY

v_call: TRBV7-9
cdr3_aa: ASSEGTGLMNTEAF

v_call: TRBV7-8
cdr3_aa: ASSLEQGAADTQY

v_call: TRBV27
cdr3_aa: ASRGGLAGIDTQY

v_call: TRBV19
cdr3_aa: ASSIGTRGYNEQF

v_call: TRBV5-6
cdr3_aa: ASSYGAGGQPQH

v_call: TRBV19
cdr3_aa: ASSIDTEAF

v_call: TRBV2
cdr3_aa: ASSSGTGEDEQY

v_call: TRBV7-7
cdr3_aa: ASSFMPGPTSDTQY

v_call: TRBV29-1
cdr3_aa: SVALRDNTGELF

v_call: TRBV6-5
cdr3_aa: ASTSGCEETQY

v_call: TRBV19
cdr3_aa: ASTPGGGLYNEQF

v_call: TRBV7-9
cdr3_aa: ASSPQGVGNQPQH

v_call: TRBV29-1
cdr3_aa: GAPWCTEAF

v_call: TRBV28
cdr3_aa: ASRILQPEFTGRNEQF

v_call: TRBV20-1
cdr3_aa: SAPGGSSYEQY